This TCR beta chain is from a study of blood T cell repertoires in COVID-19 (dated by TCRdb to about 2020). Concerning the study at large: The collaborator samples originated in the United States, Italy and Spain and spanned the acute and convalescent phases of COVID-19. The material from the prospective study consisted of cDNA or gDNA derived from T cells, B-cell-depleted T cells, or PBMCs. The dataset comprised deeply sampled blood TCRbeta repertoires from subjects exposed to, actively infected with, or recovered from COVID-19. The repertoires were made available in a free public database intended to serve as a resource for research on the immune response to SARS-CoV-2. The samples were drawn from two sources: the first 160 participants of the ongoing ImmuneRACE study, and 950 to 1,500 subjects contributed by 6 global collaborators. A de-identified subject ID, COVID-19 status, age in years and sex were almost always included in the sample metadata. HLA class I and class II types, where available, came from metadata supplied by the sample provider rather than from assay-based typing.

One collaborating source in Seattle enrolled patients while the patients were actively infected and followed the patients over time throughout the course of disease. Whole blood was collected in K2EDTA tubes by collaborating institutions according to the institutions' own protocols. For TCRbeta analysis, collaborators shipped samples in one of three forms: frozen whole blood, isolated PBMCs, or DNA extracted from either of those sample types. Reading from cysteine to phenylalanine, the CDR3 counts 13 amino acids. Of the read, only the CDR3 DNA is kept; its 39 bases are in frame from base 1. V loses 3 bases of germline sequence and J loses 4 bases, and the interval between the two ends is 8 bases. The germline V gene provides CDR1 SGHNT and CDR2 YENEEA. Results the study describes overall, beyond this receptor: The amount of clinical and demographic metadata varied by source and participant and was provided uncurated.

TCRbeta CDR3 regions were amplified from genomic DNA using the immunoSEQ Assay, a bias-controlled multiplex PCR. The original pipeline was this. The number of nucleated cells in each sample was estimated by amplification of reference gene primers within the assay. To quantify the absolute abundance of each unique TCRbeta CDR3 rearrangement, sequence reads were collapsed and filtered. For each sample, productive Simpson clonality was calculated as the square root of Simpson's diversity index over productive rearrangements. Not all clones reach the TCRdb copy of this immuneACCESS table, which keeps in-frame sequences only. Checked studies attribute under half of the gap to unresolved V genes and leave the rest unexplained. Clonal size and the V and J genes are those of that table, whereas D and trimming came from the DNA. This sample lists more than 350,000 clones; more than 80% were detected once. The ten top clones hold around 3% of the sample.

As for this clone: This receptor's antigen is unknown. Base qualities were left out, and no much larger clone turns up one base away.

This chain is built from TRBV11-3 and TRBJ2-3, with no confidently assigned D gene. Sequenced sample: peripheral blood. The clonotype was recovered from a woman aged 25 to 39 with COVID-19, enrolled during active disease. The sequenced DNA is TGTGCCAGCAGCTTCTATAGAGCAGATACGCAGTATTTT. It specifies CASSFYRADTQYF.